The rows below give T cell receptor beta chains drawn from one sample of a study of blood T cell repertoires in COVID-19. Measured with immunoSEQ multiplex PCR; TCRdb has only the in-frame clones, and not every one. Of around 160,000 clones listed, about four fifths were seen once; the top ten hold roughly 6.2%. Sequenced material: PBMCs or T cells enriched from blood (not recorded which). These TCRs come from a woman aged 50 to 60 who had been exposed to COVID-19. Both conserved end residues are part of each CDR3. The order of the fields is V gene, D gene, clone size, J gene, CDR3 DNA, CDR3 protein. A D gene is named only where the DNA matches it firmly. The size entry is marked missing in some rows and otherwise reads once, few, many or a size class.

v_gene: TRBV24-1; d_gene: -; abundance: -; j_gene: TRBJ2-2; CDR3nt: TGTGCCACCAGTGACTCGACAGACACCGGGGAGCTGTTTTTT; CDR3aa: CATSDSTDTGELFF
v_gene: TRBV27; d_gene: TRBD1; abundance: -; j_gene: TRBJ1-2; CDR3nt: TGTGCCAGCAGTTTGACAGGGACCTATGGCTACACCTTC; CDR3aa: CASSLTGTYGYTF
v_gene: TRBV6-6; d_gene: -; abundance: -; j_gene: TRBJ1-2; CDR3nt: TGTGCCAGCAGAACTTCCTTGACAGAGAACTATGGCTACACCTTC; CDR3aa: CASRTSLTENYGYTF
v_gene: TRBV18; d_gene: -; abundance: once; j_gene: TRBJ1-2; CDR3nt: TGTGCCAGCTCACCACTAACTAACTATGGCTACACCTTC; CDR3aa: CASSPLTNYGYTF
v_gene: TRBV9; d_gene: TRBD2; abundance: -; j_gene: TRBJ2-3; CDR3nt: TGTGCCAGCAGCGTAGGACTAGCGGGGGGGATGGCGACAGATACGCAGTATTTT; CDR3aa: CASSVGLAGGMATDTQYF
v_gene: TRBV27; d_gene: -; abundance: -; j_gene: TRBJ2-2; CDR3nt: TGTGCCAGCAGTTTCGGGTCCCCCACCGGGGAGCTGTTTTTT; CDR3aa: CASSFGSPTGELFF
v_gene: TRBV5-1; d_gene: TRBD1; abundance: -; j_gene: TRBJ1-5; CDR3nt: TGCGCCAGCAGCTTGGGGCCGGGACAGGGAAGCAATCAGCCCCAGCATTTT; CDR3aa: CASSLGPGQGSNQPQHF
v_gene: TRBV27; d_gene: TRBD1; abundance: -; j_gene: TRBJ2-1; CDR3nt: TGTGCCAGCAGTTTATACGGTCAGGGGGCTTACAATGAGCAGTTCTTC; CDR3aa: CASSLYGQGAYNEQFF
v_gene: TRBV5-5; d_gene: -; abundance: once; j_gene: TRBJ1-3; CDR3nt: TGTGCCAGCAACAAACAGAGCTCTGGAAACACCATATATTTT; CDR3aa: CASNKQSSGNTIYF
v_gene: TRBV3-1/TRBV3-2; d_gene: -; abundance: -; j_gene: TRBJ2-3; CDR3nt: TGTGCCAGCAGCCAGGCGGCAGGGTTTAGCACAGATACGCAGTATTTT; CDR3aa: CASSQAAGFSTDTQYF
v_gene: TRBV29-1; d_gene: TRBD1; abundance: once; j_gene: TRBJ2-1; CDR3nt: TGCAGCGTTGCAAACAGGGGGTCCTACAATGAGCAGTTCTTC; CDR3aa: CSVANRGSYNEQFF
v_gene: TRBV5-4; d_gene: TRBD1; abundance: once; j_gene: TRBJ1-1; CDR3nt: TGTGCCAGCAGCTTGGGACCCCGGGACAGCCAAAGAAACACTGAAGCTTTCTTT; CDR3aa: CASSLGPRDSQRNTEAFF
v_gene: TRBV2; d_gene: -; abundance: -; j_gene: TRBJ1-2; CDR3nt: TGTGCCAGCCGGAGAGAACAGGGCTTCTATGGCTACACCTTC; CDR3aa: CASRREQGFYGYTF
v_gene: TRBV6-1; d_gene: -; abundance: -; j_gene: TRBJ1-1; CDR3nt: TGTGCCAGCAGTTCAGGGTTTAAGACTGAAGCTTTCTTT; CDR3aa: CASSSGFKTEAFF
v_gene: TRBV19; d_gene: TRBD1; abundance: -; j_gene: TRBJ1-2; CDR3nt: TGTGCCAGTAGTATGAATACCGGGACAGCCTATGGCTACACCTTC; CDR3aa: CASSMNTGTAYGYTF
v_gene: TRBV19; d_gene: -; abundance: once; j_gene: TRBJ1-2; CDR3nt: TGTGCCAGTAAGCACCGGGTACGTGGCTACACCTTC; CDR3aa: CASKHRVRGYTF
v_gene: TRBV4-3; d_gene: TRBD1; abundance: few; j_gene: TRBJ2-2; CDR3nt: TGCGCCAGCAGCCAAGGCCGGGACAGGGCTCCCACCGGGGAGCTGTTTTTT; CDR3aa: CASSQGRDRAPTGELFF
v_gene: TRBV5-5; d_gene: -; abundance: -; j_gene: TRBJ2-7; CDR3nt: TGTGCCAGCAGCTTGGGAAGCCTAACCTACGAGCAGTACTTC; CDR3aa: CASSLGSLTYEQYF
v_gene: TRBV5-5; d_gene: TRBD1; abundance: -; j_gene: TRBJ1-4; CDR3nt: TGTGCCAGCAGCAGGTCCGGGACAGGGGGTGAAAAACTGTTTTTT; CDR3aa: CASSRSGTGGEKLFF
v_gene: TRBV2; d_gene: TRBD1; abundance: -; j_gene: TRBJ2-2; CDR3nt: TGTGCCAGCAGTGAGCAGGGGGCGGGGAACACCGGGGAGCTGTTTTTT; CDR3aa: CASSEQGAGNTGELFF
v_gene: TRBV7-6; d_gene: -; abundance: -; j_gene: TRBJ1-5; CDR3nt: TGTGCCAGCAGCTTATACGAACTACAGCCCCAGCATTTT; CDR3aa: CASSLYELQPQHF
v_gene: TRBV19; d_gene: -; abundance: once; j_gene: TRBJ2-2; CDR3nt: TGTGCCAGTAGTATGGTAGCCAACACCGGGGAGCTGTTTTTT; CDR3aa: CASSMVANTGELFF
v_gene: TRBV6-5; d_gene: -; abundance: once; j_gene: TRBJ1-1; CDR3nt: TGTGCCAGCAAGAAACAGGGAGTTTACACTGAAGCTTTCTTT; CDR3aa: CASKKQGVYTEAFF
v_gene: TRBV5-1; d_gene: -; abundance: -; j_gene: TRBJ2-1; CDR3nt: TGCGCCAGCAGCTTGGTCGGCCGGGGGAATGAGCAGTTCTTC; CDR3aa: CASSLVGRGNEQFF
v_gene: TRBV6-5; d_gene: -; abundance: -; j_gene: TRBJ2-7; CDR3nt: TGTGCCAGCAGTTACTGGCGGGACGGGACGGGTGAGCAGTACTTC; CDR3aa: CASSYWRDGTGEQYF
v_gene: TRBV6-1; d_gene: -; abundance: -; j_gene: TRBJ1-3; CDR3nt: TGTGCCAGCAGTGAAGTTGGGAGCTCTGGAAACACCATATATTTT; CDR3aa: CASSEVGSSGNTIYF
v_gene: TRBV11-1; d_gene: TRBD1; abundance: -; j_gene: TRBJ1-2; CDR3nt: TGTGCCAGCAGGGGACAGAGCCGGAACCTTAACTATGGCTACACCTTC; CDR3aa: CASRGQSRNLNYGYTF
v_gene: TRBV4-3; d_gene: -; abundance: -; j_gene: TRBJ1-4; CDR3nt: TGCGCCAGCAGCCAAGAGGGGAGGGGTGAAAAACTGTTTTTT; CDR3aa: CASSQEGRGEKLFF